Listed below are T cell receptor beta chains from one sample, sequenced in a study of shared clonotypes between healthy human individuals. This table comes from immunoSEQ multiplex PCR, and its TCRdb copy is limited to in-frame clones, with some not included. The table lists 230,000 or so clones, under 80% of them singletons. Sequenced material: memory CD4+ T cells sorted from blood. Receptors were obtained from a young man in good health. The conserved cysteine and the conserved F or W are not part of the CDR3 here.

12	TRBJ2-2	TRBV30	AWSVLMDTGELF
9	TRBJ2-1	TRBV18	ASSSQGSQF
10	TRBJ2-3	TRBV30	AWTGSTDTQY
13	TRBJ2-7	TRBV7-6	ASSLGLGTNYEQY
10	TRBJ2-3	TRBV28	ASSSTTDTQY
11	TRBJ2-3	TRBV5-6	ASGHQGTDTQY
14	TRBJ2-1	TRBV4-1	ASSQDDRGSYNEQF
12	TRBJ1-3	TRBV5-6	ASSRQGRGNTIY
12	TRBJ2-3	TRBV18	ASSPGTQRDTQY
13	TRBJ2-7	TRBV6-1	ASSEMVYQGYEQY
9	TRBJ2-1	TRBV2	ASSEVLEQF
11	TRBJ1-1	TRBV7-9	ASSWDSNTEAF
12	TRBJ2-5	TRBV5-1	ASSSGDFAETQY
13	TRBJ1-5	TRBV28	ASKSGTEWDQPQH
10	TRBJ2-1	TRBV7-9	ASTDWFSEQF
12	TRBJ2-5	TRBV7-6	ASSLGQPGKTQY
11	TRBJ2-1	TRBV2	ASNGQAYNEQF
14	TRBJ2-7	TRBV23-1	ASSHPDWGFLGEQY
11	TRBJ2-2	TRBV6-1	ASSEVGTGELF
12	TRBJ1-2	TRBV7-2	ASSFRESNYGYT
16	TRBJ1-2	TRBV27	ASSPRIASGTGSYGYT
11	TRBJ2-1	TRBV28	ATSSGSQYEQF
9	TRBJ2-7	TRBV28	ASNYNYEQY
14	TRBJ1-1	TRBV27	ASSPGRAGRNTEAF
10	TRBJ2-7	TRBV28	ATRLNIYEQY
12	TRBJ1-1	TRBV7-9	ASSLTGANTEAF
10	TRBJ1-2	TRBV30	AWSRQGYGYT
13	TRBJ1-4	TRBV7-8	ASSSDHGQDEKLF
11	TRBJ2-5	TRBV29-1	SVVSSAQETQY
12	TRBJ2-7	TRBV6-1	ASTSSGSRPWQY
11	TRBJ1-2	TRBV2	ASSRGAGYGYT
12	TRBJ2-2	TRBV5-4	ASSLGGGPGELF
13	TRBJ2-1	TRBV7-2	ASSFHHRAPNEQF
13	TRBJ2-2	TRBV10-3	AISVDRGNTGELF
14	TRBJ2-1	TRBV28	ASSLWSLAGSDEQF
12	TRBJ1-1	TRBV6-6	ASSRRGGWTEAF
11	TRBJ2-2	TRBV10-1	ASRTSNTGELF
14	TRBJ2-4	TRBV19	ASSMGLAEAKNIQY
11	TRBJ2-7	TRBV29-1	SVRGSGTGEQY
15	TRBJ2-2	TRBV13	ASSLGWGRYNTGELF
11	TRBJ1-5	TRBV28	ASGPRARQPQH
9	TRBJ2-7	TRBV11-2	ASSLTYEQY
12	TRBJ2-5	TRBV11-2	ASSSEGGSETQY
14	TRBJ2-3	TRBV5-1	ASSLLAHASTDTQY
13	TRBJ1-5	TRBV7-6	ASSPGQGAGQPQH
12	TRBJ2-7	TRBV7-7	ASSLGTGSYEQY
14	TRBJ1-2	TRBV7-9	ASSLVQSMRAYGYT
13	TRBJ1-5	TRBV2	ASNTGRHSNQPQH
12	TRBJ2-5	TRBV7-9	ASSLSVGRETQY
13	TRBJ1-5	TRBV15	ATSRDGQISTLQH
9	TRBJ2-5	TRBV29-1	GGWYQETQY
12	TRBJ2-5	TRBV28	ASSFAGFGETQY
12	TRBJ1-2	TRBV2	ASSVSGSNYGYT
15	TRBJ1-5	TRBV28	ASSPNIGGTGNQPQH
14	TRBJ1-2	TRBV7-9	ASSTYPHSSGYGYT
13	TRBJ1-4	TRBV5-8	ASSLGQGVVEKLF